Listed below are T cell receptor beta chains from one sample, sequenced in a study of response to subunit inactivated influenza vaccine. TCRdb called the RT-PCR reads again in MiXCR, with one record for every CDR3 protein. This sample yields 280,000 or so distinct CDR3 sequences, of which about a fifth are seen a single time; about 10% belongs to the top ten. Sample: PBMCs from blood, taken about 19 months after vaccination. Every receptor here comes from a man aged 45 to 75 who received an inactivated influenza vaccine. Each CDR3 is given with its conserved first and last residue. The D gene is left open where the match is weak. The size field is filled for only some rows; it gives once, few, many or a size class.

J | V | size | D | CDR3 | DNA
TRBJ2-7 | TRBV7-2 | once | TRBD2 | CASSHSGTSNYEQYF | TGTGCCAGCAGCCACTCCGGGACTAGTAACTACGAGCAGTACTTC
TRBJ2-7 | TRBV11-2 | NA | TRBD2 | CASSFLAGVSEQYF | TGTGCCAGCAGCTTTCTAGCGGGAGTCAGCGAGCAGTACTTC
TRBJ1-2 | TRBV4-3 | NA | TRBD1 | CASSSRQGEGYTF | TGCGCCAGCAGCTCCCGACAGGGGGAAGGCTACACCTTC
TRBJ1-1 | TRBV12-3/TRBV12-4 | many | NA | CASRLRGARKTFF | TGTGCCAGCAGGCTTCGTGGGGCTAGAAAAACTTTCTTT
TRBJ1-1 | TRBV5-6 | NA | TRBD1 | CASSLLIGQGGPVRAFF | TGTGCCAGCAGCTTGTTGATTGGACAGGGGGGTCCTGTACGGGCTTTCTTT
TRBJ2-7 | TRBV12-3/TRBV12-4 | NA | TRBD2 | CASKTSGGNEQYF | TGTGCCAGCAAGACTAGCGGGGGTAACGAGCAGTACTTC
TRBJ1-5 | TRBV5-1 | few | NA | CASSPEGRQPQHF | TGCGCCAGCAGCCCGGAGGGAAGACAGCCCCAGCATTTT
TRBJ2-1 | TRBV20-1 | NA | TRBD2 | CSATGLAGAYNEQFF | TGCAGTGCAACCGGACTAGCGGGAGCTTACAATGAGCAGTTCTTC
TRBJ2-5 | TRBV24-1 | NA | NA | CATSAPGGQETQYF | TGTGCCACCAGTGCCCCCGGGGGCCAAGAGACCCAGTACTTC
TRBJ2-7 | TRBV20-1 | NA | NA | CSARDRGRYEQYF | TGCAGTGCTAGAGACAGGGGAAGATACGAGCAGTACTTC
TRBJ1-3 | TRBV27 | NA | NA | CASSLSPNPSSGNTIYF | TGTGCCAGCAGTTTATCCCCGAATCCTAGCTCTGGAAACACCATATATTTT
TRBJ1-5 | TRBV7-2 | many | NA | CASSAQPGTNQPQHF | TGTGCCAGCAGCGCCCAACCTGGGACGAATCAGCCCCAGCATTTT
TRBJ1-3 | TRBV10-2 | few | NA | CASSDHGIGRYSGNTIYF | TGCGCCAGCAGTGACCACGGGATTGGGCGGTACTCTGGAAACACCATATATTTT
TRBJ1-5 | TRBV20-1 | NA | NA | CSAQGSRDQPQHF | TGCAGTGCTCAGGGATCGAGGGATCAGCCCCAGCATTTT
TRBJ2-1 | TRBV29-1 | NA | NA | CSVDGQLNYNEQFF | TGCAGCGTTGATGGGCAGCTGAACTACAATGAGCAGTTCTTC
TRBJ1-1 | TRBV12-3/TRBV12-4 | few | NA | CASSSPEANTEAFF | TGTGCCAGCTCCTCCCCTGAGGCGAACACTGAAGCTTTCTTT
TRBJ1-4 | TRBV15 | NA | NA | CATSRGQFNEKLFF | TGTGCCACCAGCAGAGGACAGTTTAATGAAAAACTGTTTTTT
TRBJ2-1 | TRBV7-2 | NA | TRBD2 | CASTTGLAGNNEQFF | TGTGCCAGCACCACGGGACTAGCGGGAAACAATGAGCAGTTCTTC
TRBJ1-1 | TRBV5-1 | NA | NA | CASSYAAGTDEAFF | TGCGCCAGCAGCTACGCGGCAGGGACCGATGAAGCTTTCTTT
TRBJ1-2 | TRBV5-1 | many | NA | CASSLTNEGYGYTF | TGCGCCAGCAGCTTAACGAATGAGGGCTATGGCTACACCTTC
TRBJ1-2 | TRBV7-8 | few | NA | CASSLTSYAYYGYTF | TGTGCCAGCAGCTTGACGTCGTACGCCTACTATGGCTACACCTTC
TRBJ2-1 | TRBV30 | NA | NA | CAWSAGESLYNEQFF | TGTGCCTGGAGTGCAGGGGAGTCTCTTTACAATGAGCAGTTCTTC
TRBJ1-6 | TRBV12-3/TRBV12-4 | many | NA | CASSLGTPLHF | TGTGCCAGCAGTTTAGGGACGCCCCTCCACTTT
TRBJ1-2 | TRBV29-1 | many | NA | CSVIRDSNYGYTF | TGCAGCGTTATAAGGGATTCTAACTATGGCTACACCTTC
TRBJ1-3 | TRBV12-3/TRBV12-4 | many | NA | CASSTRRGRGKIGNTIYF | TGTGCCAGCAGTACAAGGCGAGGAAGGGGGAAGATTGGAAACACCATATATTTT
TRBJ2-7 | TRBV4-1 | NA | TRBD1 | CASSQGVLGGTGSYEQYF | TGCGCCAGCAGCCAAGGGGTTTTAGGCGGGACAGGGAGCTACGAGCAGTACTTC
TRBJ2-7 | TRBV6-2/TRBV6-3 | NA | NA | CASTPTRVSYEQYF | TGTGCCAGCACTCCCACCAGAGTTTCCTACGAGCAGTACTTC
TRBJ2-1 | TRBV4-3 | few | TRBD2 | CASSQGPGGPDQGNEQFF | TGCGCCAGCAGCCAAGGACCGGGGGGACCCGATCAGGGAAATGAGCAGTTCTTC